The 10 T cell receptor beta chains reported below all come from one sample, sequenced in a study of regulatory T cells in long-lasting Graves disease. The authors built TCR beta libraries using iRepertoire HTBI primers and Arm-PCR of CDR3 regions. Using its own MiXCR run on the multiplex PCR reads, TCRdb lists one record per CDR3 protein. Of 390,000 or so distinct CDR3 sequences in the sample, more than 20% were seen once. Time point noted: persistent/refractory GD, antithyroid drugs over 5 years with positive TRAb. Isolated PBMC RNA provided the starting material for the TCR library. This material consisted of peripheral blood mononuclear cells (PBMCs), taken when the disease was refractory, from a patient treated with antithyroid drugs. All receptors come from a woman aged 40 to 55 with Graves disease.

This chain connects TRBV6-5 to TRBJ1-5; 8 bases align to TRBD1. Germline CDR1 and CDR2: MNHEY and SVGAGI. The CDR3 has 18 residues. Trimming removed 2 bases from V and 0 bases from J; junction bases left unmatched: 9. CDR3 sequence reads: CASSYRDRPLHSNQPQHF. The CDR3 nucleotides read TGTGCCAGCAGTTACCGGGACAGGCCACTGCATAGCAATCAGCCCCAGCATTTT.

This clonotype was found many times. The rearrangement uses TRBV28 and TRBJ2-5; maybe TRBD1 (6 bases). The CDR3 extends over 13 amino acids. The ends were cut back, 6 bases at V and 7 bases at J, with 15 bases in the middle. Germline assignment: CDR1 MDHEN and CDR2 SYDVKM. In nucleotides, the CDR3 is TGTGCCAGCAGGCCGGGACACGCTAGGACCCAGTACTTC. Amino acid sequence: CASRPGHARTQYF.

This clonotype was picked up a small number of times. The V gene is TRBV5-5, the J gene TRBJ1-5; D gene unclear. Germline-derived CDR1 and CDR2 are SGHKS and YYEKEE (reference sequence). Trimming pared 4 bases from V and 6 bases from J, leaving 17 bases between. This CDR3 contains 15 residues. The CDR3 reads CASSVISGRRQPQHF. The DNA for the CDR3 is TGTGCCAGCAGCGTGATATCCGGGAGGCGTCAGCCCCAGCATTTT.

This clonotype has just one count. The chain employs TRBV28 and TRBJ1-2; 7 nucleotides agree with TRBD1. Germline CDR1 and CDR2: MDHEN and SYDVKM. This CDR3 spans 13 amino acids. Trimming took 6 bases from V and 3 from J; bases not matched to a gene: 4. CDR3 in amino acids: CASRRDSYYGYTF. In nucleotides, the CDR3 is TGTGCCAGCAGAAGGGACAGCTACTATGGCTACACCTTC.

Regarding this clonotype: With a much larger clone just one base away, this may be a read error. The V call is TRBV27, the J call TRBJ2-7, with a weak D call TRBD1 (8 bases). This CDR3 is 13 amino acids long. Germline values: CDR1 MNHEY, CDR2 SMNVEV (reference sequence). Here the CDR3 DNA reads TGTGCCAGCAGTTTGACAGGGGACTACGGGCAGTACTTC. This sequence encodes CASSLTGDYGQYF.

This clonotype has more than one count but fewer than ten. This sequence joins TRBV7-9 and TRBJ2-5; TRBD1 agrees at 10 bases. The CDR3 has 17 residues. Germline V gene sequence: CDR1 SEHNR, CDR2 FQNEAQ (reference sequence). V trimming: 4 bases; J trimming: 3 bases; junction bases outside the gene matches: 11. The CDR3 loop is CASSSHWTGGVEETQYF. In DNA form, the CDR3 reads TGTGCCAGCAGCTCACACTGGACAGGGGGAGTCGAAGAGACCCAGTACTTC.

The table lists this clonotype with many counts. This chain joins TRBV6-1 and TRBJ2-7; 10 nucleotides agree with TRBD2. CDR3 length: 14 amino acids. The ends lost 5 bases at V and 3 bases at J; junction bases unmatched: 4. CDR1 and CDR2 (germline): MNHNS, SASEGT. For the CDR3, the DNA is TGTGCCAGCAGTCTCTGGACTAGCGGCTACGAGCAGTACTTC. As protein: CASSLWTSGYEQYF.

The chain carries TRBV5-1 and TRBJ1-1; D perhaps matches TRBD1 (5 bases). CDR3 length: 14 amino acids. The germline V and J ends were trimmed by 5 bases and 1 base, with 12 bases remaining between them. Germline V gives CDR1 SGHRS, CDR2 YFSETQ. This CDR3 reads CASRTRVPNTEAFF. The CDR3, as DNA: TGCGCCAGCAGAACCAGGGTACCGAACACTGAAGCTTTCTTT.

Many counts were recorded for this clonotype. V is TRBV2 and J is TRBJ2-7; tentatively, D is TRBD1 (5 bases). This CDR3 has 15 amino acids. Looked up from germline, CDR1 is SNHLY and CDR2 is FYNNEI. V was trimmed by 7 bases and J by 5 bases, leaving 21 bases between them. The CDR3 loop reads CASTPLEKGQDEQYF. CDR3 sequence (DNA): TGTGCCAGCACCCCCTTGGAGAAGGGGCAAGACGAGCAGTACTTC.

This clonotype was seen more than once but under ten times. It is likely a read error: a sequence one base away is far more abundant. The chain carries TRBV6-2 or TRBV6-3 and TRBJ2-7; 9 positions match TRBD1. V was clipped by 2 bases and J by 3 bases; unmatched bases: 2. CDR3 length equals 14 residues. In germline, CDR1 is MNHEY, CDR2 SVGEGT. CDR3 in DNA: TGTGCCAGCAGTTACGGGACAGGGCTCTACGAGCAGTACTTC. Translated, it gives CASSYGTGLYEQYF.